This T cell receptor beta chain was captured by sequencing in a study of tumor-infiltrating lymphocytes in primary liver carcinoma. Each 20-30 mg portion of unsorted bulk tissue served as the source for co-extraction of RNA and DNA. Comments on this clonotype: A much larger clone lies one base from this, so it may be a read error.

The researchers produced TCR beta cDNA from roughly 550 ng total RNA with a constant-region primer. A slightly modified ARM-PCR protocol with three nested multiplex PCR rounds produced these TCR beta libraries. TCRdb re-derived calls from the multiplex PCR reads in MiXCR, one entry per CDR3 protein. The sample shows 45,000 to 55,000 distinct CDR3 sequences, around 64% of them seen only once. This TCR was recovered from a man in his forties with primary liver carcinoma and hepatitis B virus infection. The sample taken for sequencing was liver tumor tissue from sampling region 5. Sample subset: tumor region T5, tumor centre.

CDR3 bases: TGTACCTGGAGTAACAGTGGGCTCTCTGGGGCCAACGTCCTGACTTTC. Encoded protein: CTWSNSGLSGANVLTF. This chain uses TRBV30 with TRBJ2-6; D is uncertain. Per germline, CDR1 GTSNPN and CDR2 SVGIG (reference sequence). The CDR3 contains 16 residues. Looking up the rest from reference TRBV30 and TRBJ2-6 gives the full variable domain: SQTIHQWPATLVQPVGSPLSLECTVEGTSNPNLYWYRQAAGRGLQLLFYSVGIGQISSEVPQNLSASRPQDRQFILSSKKLLLSDSGFYLCTWSNSGLSGANVLTFGAGSRLTVL.